The T cell receptor beta chain under discussion was sequenced for a study of CD8 T cells in Susac syndrome. A remark on this clonotype: As yet, its antigen is unknown.

Study-wide results and limits: The study's TCR sequencing and HLA analysis drew on a certain number of individuals. That number was acknowledged as relatively small.

cDNA came from about 0.51 to 1 ug RNA primed by random hexamers. Each CDR3 protein gets one entry after TCRdb re-called the immunoSEQ multiplex PCR reads with MiXCR. The table records 160,000 or so distinct CDR3 sequences, approximately 90% of them present only once. This CDR3 region has 11 residues. Germline lookup yields CDR1 MDHEN and CDR2 SYDVKM. V was shortened by 7 bases and J by 3 bases, with 7 bases between the two germline ends. This clonotype originated in a human donor in good health. Sequencing was done on a sample of CD4+ T cells from PBMCs. The chain combines TRBV28 with TRBJ2-7, with a tentative D call TRBD1 (5 bases). The CDR3 region is CASKTGYEQYF. As DNA, the CDR3 is TGTGCCAGCAAAACAGGCTACGAGCAGTACTTC.